The subject of this entry is one TCR beta chain. This sample is part of a study of T cells in Graves' hyperthyroidism and ophthalmopathy. Germline assignment: CDR1 SQVTM and CDR2 ANQGSEA. This CDR3 comprises 13 residues. The ends were cut back, 2 bases at V and 0 bases at J, with 7 bases in the middle. Amplification targeted TCR beta CDR3 regions from RNA transcripts. During a first-round RT-PCR of the TCR CDR3, the HTBI primer set was used. MiXCR, applied by TCRdb to the multiplex PCR reads, yields one record per CDR3 protein. In the table there are a few hundred thousand distinct CDR3 sequences, about 43% of which are singletons.

The sample taken for sequencing was peripheral blood or thyroid tissue (not recorded which). The clonotype was recovered from a woman younger than 35 with Graves' hyperthyroidism. The chain carries TRBV29-1 and TRBJ1-2; D not resolved. CDR3 region: CSVEYLANYGYTF. Here the CDR3 DNA reads TGCAGCGTTGAATACCTGGCTAACTATGGCTACACCTTC.